This TCR beta chain was captured by sequencing in a study of cytomegalovirus exposure and HLA in healthy donors (dated by TCRdb to the late 2010s). At the level of the whole study: An earlier analysis of some 500 of the donors reported 276 Gb of sequence data and more than 90 million unique TCR beta sequences from 150 million to 200 million T cells. HLA typing included class I and class II loci at four-digit resolution. To predict cytomegalovirus infection status, the study brought together high-throughput TCR immunosequencing, statistical association of individual TCRs with disease status, and machine learning. All discovery cohort repertoires had been generated on a single sequencing platform. Genome-wide SNP genotypes for about 65% of the 666 donors were used in a later genetic analysis, which treated that subset as a discovery cohort. Among about 400 genotyped donors of the cohort, an average of approximately 220,000 unique TCR beta nucleotide sequences was sequenced per donor, of which about 19% were non-productive. The study used immunosequencing to profile the T cell repertoires of around 600 subjects and linked those repertoires to cytomegalovirus serostatus. Roughly 300 gigabases of sequencing data and around 85 million unique TCR sequences made up an early release that covered nearly 650 HLA-typed donors. Of the approximately 400 genotyped donors, approximately 80% were placed in the genetic ancestry cluster associated with self-reported Caucasian donors. Five DR-DQ haplotypes were treated as single units for association and clustering because of strong linkage in the cohort. To study patterns of TCR occurrence, a later analysis re-analyzed previously published TCR beta repertoires from 500 to 850 donors and added high-resolution HLA genotyping. To decide whether each TCR beta V gene segment behaved as functional or pseudogenic, an earlier analysis of some 570 of the donors relied on high-throughput TCR beta sequencing. The number of typed donors differed by locus: about 620-630 for A, B, C, DRB1 and DQB1; some 540 for DQA1; roughly 600 for DPA1; and 400 to 480 for DPB1. The study aimed to test whether cataloging public T cell receptors could reveal signatures of past pathogen exposure. In addition to the first cohort of 666 subjects, a separate validation cohort of 100 to 150 different subjects was used. Rather than drawing on any new phenotypic data, the later analysis identified candidate immune exposures from TCR beta sequences and the way those sequences occurred across donors. Donor age, sex, ethnicity and CMV serostatus were compiled together with the repertoire data.

Libraries were built with the immunoSEQ multiplex PCR assay. For the multiplex PCR, a mixture combining 60 forward primers for TCR Vbeta segments and 13 reverse primers for TCR Jbeta segments was used. A multiplex PCR assay on genomic DNA amplified the CDR3 region of rearranged TCR beta genes. The Illumina HiSeq System was used to sequence the amplified TCR beta libraries as 87-base-pair reads. Under the source paper's analysis protocol: In a later analysis, about 80 million unique TCR beta chains were counted across the 650 to 750 repertoires, and around 10 million of these chains were shared by at least two donors. To remove PCR and sequencing errors, raw reads were error-corrected and collapsed into unique sequences using a nearest-neighbor algorithm that merged closely related sequences. To assign V, D and J gene segments, CDR3 sequences were aligned to IMGT reference sequences. For a sequence to be retained, a match of at least six nucleotides to both a V gene segment and a J gene segment was required. A rearrangement was called productive if the CDR3 had no stop codons and remained in frame with V and J, and every other rearrangement was called non-productive. CDR3 was defined according to IMGT convention as the region running from the second conserved V-encoded cysteine to the conserved J-encoded phenylalanine. Sequences without an unambiguous match to a single V gene segment were excluded from the earlier analysis of a few hundred of the donors. An earlier analysis of about 590 of the donors classified V segments as functional when productive rearrangements were above 56.7% and as segregating when the standard deviation between donors was above 5%. A statistical classification framework was developed to diagnose cytomegalovirus status using the catalog of TCR beta chain sequences. A later analysis assigned V and J genes by comparing TCR nucleotide sequences with IMGT/GENE-DB human TR gene sequences. Using the TCRdist pipeline, a later analysis assigned CDR3 sequences along with most-parsimonious VDJ recombination scenarios. In a later analysis, each TCR beta chain was defined by its CDR3 amino acid sequence together with its V-gene family, and reads without a unique V-gene family were excluded. As a way to deal with suspected cross-contamination and a sequencing artifact, a later analysis dropped 592 nucleotide sequences that were highly shared and had low generation probability. In a later analysis, a clonal expansion index was calculated for each public chain from normalized within-repertoire ranks of inferred template counts. In a later analysis, generation probabilities were computed with a VDJ recombination model fitted to out-of-frame rearrangements, and the resulting probabilities were checked against IGoR. Hypergeometric tests were used in a later analysis to score TCR-TCR, TCR-HLA and TCR-CMV co-occurrence, with a repertoire-size bias correction applied to the TCR pairs. A later analysis estimated false discovery rates by permuting HLA or CMV assignments 20 times. In a later analysis, co-occurring TCRs were grouped using DBSCAN, and TCRdist sequence similarity was added for clustering within HLA-allele-positive subsets. For co-occurrence clustering, repertoires with fewer than 30,000 or more than 120,000 public chains were excluded, along with 5 or 6 repertoires with anomalous nucleotide sharing. Sourced from immuneACCESS, this table was stored by TCRdb with only in-frame sequences that have V and J called. A share of the clones is absent; for the studies checked, an unresolved V gene accounts for under half, and the remainder has no known explanation. That table gives V, J and clone size, and the DNA gave D and trimming. This sample comprises roughly 190,000 clones, around four fifths of them detected only once. The biggest ten clones account for roughly 10% of the sample.

Overall study outcomes, separate from this receptor: The presence/absence analyses assumed that sequencing depth was roughly uniform across donors, and that assumption may not be true. Most TCR sequences were observed very rarely across donors, whereas some public TCRs were present in many individuals. In the study, approximately 160 TCR beta chains were listed as associated with cytomegalovirus. In an earlier analysis of under 600 of the donors, most TCR beta V segments were observed in productive rearrangements about 87% or about 30% of the time, broadly matching IMGT annotations. V-gene and J-gene trimming of TCR beta chains was associated with a missense DCLRE1C variant in a later genetic analysis, and the association was replicated in an independent cohort. In a later analysis, HLA-associated TCR beta chains were found to be more clonally expanded and to have lower generation probabilities than equally common non-associated chains. According to the authors, the approach could potentially be generalized to other disease states and immunological phenotypes. In a later analysis, the rate of TCR association differed among HLA loci, with DRB1 alleles having the most associated TCRs and HLA-C alleles having the fewest. In a later genetic analysis, fewer N-insertions in productive TCRs were reported among donors in an Asian-associated ancestry cluster than the roughly 640-donor mean. Because counts were too low, under 20 rarely observed V segments, including chromosome 9 orphons, were left out of the earlier analysis of roughly 600 of the donors. A further reported finding was that TCR beta sequences accurately predicted the HLA-A and HLA-B alleles for most subjects in the first cohort. Correlated functional status among segregating V segments might reflect linkage disequilibrium, but an unknown experimental factor could not be ruled out. Some IMGT-functional V segments, including TRBV6-2 and TRBV6-3, could not be distinguished by the 87-base-pair reads and were therefore excluded. In both the original and validation cohorts, the classifier was reported to diagnose cytomegalovirus status with high specificity and sensitivity. Specific HLA alleles were associated with some 15,000 TCR beta sequences at a false discovery rate of 0.05 in a later analysis. Immune exposure information for the cohort was limited to CMV serostatus. Three of the identified cytomegalovirus-associated TCR beta chains were confirmed in vitro to be specific for cytomegalovirus antigens. According to a later analysis, most CMV-associated TCR beta chains appeared to be HLA-restricted, and the HLA associations seemed to be driven largely by CMV exposure. Because HLA typing was missing for some donors at each locus, association tests included only the typed subset. Several of the top co-occurrence clusters appeared to be linked to parvovirus B19, influenza, CMV and Epstein-Barr virus, according to a later analysis. A cluster of highly shared sequence variants was judged likely to be a technical artifact of the sequencing pipeline. The cohort was sequenced for TCR beta chains only, and without alpha or paired-chain data the features that could be detected were limited. When HLA alleles, especially DR and DQ, strongly co-occurred, attributing TCR associations to individual alleles was difficult.

This clone was observed once. Its antigen is unknown. Base-call qualities are not available, and no considerably larger clone is one nucleotide away. In total, roughly 710 healthy bone marrow donors made up the cohort. All cohort members were sampled while nominally healthy, although unrecorded immune exposures were likely present. The donor tested CMV seropositive and was one of the 289 seropositive cohort members. Every donor gave a peripheral blood sample, and the peripheral blood mononuclear cells from that sample were used for TCR beta sequencing. Genomic DNA was extracted from the blood cell samples with the Qiagen DNeasy Blood Extraction Kit. The germline V gene gives CDR1 as KGHSH and CDR2 as LQKENI. Cut back by 3 bases and 7 bases, the V and J ends lie 13 bases apart. The CDR3 numbers 15 residues from cysteine through phenylalanine. Of all the DNA, just the CDR3 is kept, 45 bases in frame from base 1.

This chain is built from TRBV18 and TRBJ1-6; TRBD1 is possibly the D segment (5 matching bases). The clonotype originates from a woman aged 45-60 years in good health and CMV-seropositive. The material sequenced was PBMCs. The CDR3 here reads CASSPATGENSPLHF. The DNA sequence reads TGTGCCAGCTCACCGGCCACAGGAGAGAATTCACCCCTCCACTTT.